This T cell receptor beta chain was recovered during a study of T cells in narcolepsy. Points on this clone: Its cognate antigen is unknown.

Using immunoSEQ multiplex PCR, the repertoire was profiled, and TCRdb retains in-frame clones only, with some absent. The sample records around 19,000 clones, about four fifths being singletons. Study results and caveats: Autoreactive clonotypes reportedly recurred in blood of same and different patients, not controls. Autoreactive HCRT-specific and TRIB2-specific clonotypes were marked in same-patient CSF-versus-blood CD4+ comparisons. No autoreactive T cell clone sequences appeared in some memory CD4+ repertoires.

Losses at the gene ends were 10 bases for V and 1 base for J; bases not matched to a gene: 7. Germline-derived CDR1 and CDR2 are MDHEN and SYDVKM. The CDR3 contains 14 residues. The receptor's source is a human donor in good health. The chain joins TRBV28 to TRBJ2-1, with 7 bases fitting TRBD1. Specimen: memory (CD45RA-) CD4+ T cells from blood. Here the CDR3 reads CATQGTASYNEQFF. The CDR3 bases are TGTGCCACCCAGGGGACAGCTTCCTACAATGAGCAGTTCTTC.